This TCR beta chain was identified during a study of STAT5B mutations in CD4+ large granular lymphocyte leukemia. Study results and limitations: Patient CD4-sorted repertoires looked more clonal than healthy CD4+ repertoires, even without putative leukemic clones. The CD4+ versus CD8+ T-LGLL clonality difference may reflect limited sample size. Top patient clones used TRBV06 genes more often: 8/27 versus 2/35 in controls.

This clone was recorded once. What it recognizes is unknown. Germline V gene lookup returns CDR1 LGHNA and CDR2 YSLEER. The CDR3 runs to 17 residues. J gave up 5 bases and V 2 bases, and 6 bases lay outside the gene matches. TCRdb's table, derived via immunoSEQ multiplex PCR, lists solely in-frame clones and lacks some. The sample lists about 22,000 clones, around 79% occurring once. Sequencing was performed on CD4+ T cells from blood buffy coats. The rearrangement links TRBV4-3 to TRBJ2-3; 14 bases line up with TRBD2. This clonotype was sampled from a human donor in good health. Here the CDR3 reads CASSQFTGTSGRDTQYF. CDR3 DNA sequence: TGCGCCAGCAGCCAATTCACCGGGACTAGCGGGAGAGATACGCAGTATTTT.